This TCR beta chain was found in a study of CD8+CD57+ T cells in acquired aplastic anemia. It was patients with CD8+CD57+ cell expansion by flow cytometry who were chosen for sequencing. CDR3 size: 14 residues. V lost 4 bases and J 2 bases, leaving 13 bases between the germline ends. Looked up from germline, CDR1 is SGHRS and CDR2 is YFSETQ. TCR beta VDJ and CDR3 were profiled, and genomic DNA was the template. TCRdb fed the reads into MiXCR, producing one record per CDR3 protein. This table holds approximately 190,000 distinct CDR3 sequences, 48% found once. The gene calls are TRBV5-1 and TRBJ2-7; possibly TRBD2 for D (5 bases). The sequencing sample was made of sorted CD4+, CD8+, or CD8+CD57+ T cells (not recorded which) from PBMCs. This clonotype was sampled from a human donor with aplastic anemia. This CDR3 reads CASSPPGKTYEQYF. The CDR3 DNA follows: TGCGCCAGCAGCCCTCCCGGGAAAACCTACGAGCAGTACTTC.